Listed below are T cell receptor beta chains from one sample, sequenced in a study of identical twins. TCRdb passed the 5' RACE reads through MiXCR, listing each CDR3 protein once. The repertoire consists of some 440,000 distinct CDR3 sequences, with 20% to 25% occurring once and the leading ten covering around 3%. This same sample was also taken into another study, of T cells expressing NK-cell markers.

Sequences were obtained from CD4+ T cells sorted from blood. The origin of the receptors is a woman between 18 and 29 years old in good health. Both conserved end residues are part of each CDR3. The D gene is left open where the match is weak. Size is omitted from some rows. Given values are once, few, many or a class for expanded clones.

TGTGCCACCAGTGATTCACAGGGGAAAACGCACGAGCAGTACTTC	CATSDSQGKTHEQYF	TRBJ2-7	TRBD1	TRBV24-1	few	15
TGTGCCAGCAGACCGGGACAGGGGGCCGGGGTTACGCAGTATTTT	CASRPGQGAGVTQYF	TRBJ2-3	TRBD1	TRBV27	NA	15
TGCAGCGTTCAGACAGGGCAGCTGGAGCAGTACTTC	CSVQTGQLEQYF	TRBJ2-7	TRBD1	TRBV29-1	NA	12
TGTGCCAGCAGCGTTGAGCGGTACACTGAAGCTTTCTTT	CASSVERYTEAFF	TRBJ1-1	NA	TRBV9	few	13
TGCAGTGCCCCTCCGGTGCAGGGCAATCAGCCCCAGCATTTT	CSAPPVQGNQPQHF	TRBJ1-5	NA	TRBV20-1	few	14
TGTGCCAGCAGCACCTCGGGAACACAGGCCGGGGAGCTGTTTTTT	CASSTSGTQAGELFF	TRBJ2-2	NA	TRBV7-8	few	15
TGTGCCGTGAGGCGGGTTAACAATGAGCAGTTCTTC	CAVRRVNNEQFF	TRBJ2-1	NA	TRBV6-5	few	12
TGTGCCAGCAGCGGGGAACAGTTGAACACCGGGGAGCTGTTTTTT	CASSGEQLNTGELFF	TRBJ2-2	NA	TRBV21-1	few	15
TGCGCCAGCAGCTTGGGTGGGACCTCCTACAATGAGCAGTTCTTC	CASSLGGTSYNEQFF	TRBJ2-1	NA	TRBV5-1	many	15
TGTGCCAGCAGCTTATTCTTGGCTAGCCGGTTCGGGGAGCAGTTCTTC	CASSLFLASRFGEQFF	TRBJ2-1	NA	TRBV7-2	few	16
TGTGCCAGCACGGATAGCGGGGGCTCTGGGGCCAACGTCCTGACTTTC	CASTDSGGSGANVLTF	TRBJ2-6	TRBD2	TRBV2	few	16
TGCGCCAGCGGGGGACTAGCGAAAAGCACAGATACGCAGTATTTT	CASGGLAKSTDTQYF	TRBJ2-3	TRBD2	TRBV10-2	NA	15
TGTGCCAGCAGTTTAGACCACAGGGGGCTGATCTACCAGGCCAAAAACATTCAGTACTTC	CASSLDHRGLIYQAKNIQYF	TRBJ2-4	TRBD1	TRBV12-3/TRBV12-4	NA	20
TGTGCCAGCAGTCCACTAGCCCATCTCTACAATGAGCAGTTCTTC	CASSPLAHLYNEQFF	TRBJ2-1	NA	TRBV12-3/TRBV12-4	NA	15
TGCGCCAGCAGCCAAGGGCGGGAGGGGTACAATGAGCAGTTCTTC	CASSQGREGYNEQFF	TRBJ2-1	TRBD2	TRBV4-1	NA	15
TGTGCCAGCAGCCAAGAGGACAGGGTCTACGAGCAGTACTTC	CASSQEDRVYEQYF	TRBJ2-7	TRBD1	TRBV3-1	NA	14
TGCGCCAGCAGGGAGGGACTAACTCACTACGAGCAGTACTTC	CASREGLTHYEQYF	TRBJ2-7	TRBD2	TRBV5-1	NA	14
TGTGCCAGCAGTGAAGCGGGACAGGGCTCCTCCCGGGAGACCCAGTACTTC	CASSEAGQGSSRETQYF	TRBJ2-5	TRBD1	TRBV2	few	17
TGCGCCAGCAGCAGGAGTTCGGGAGGGGGCACGTCCTACGAGCAGTACTTC	CASSRSSGGGTSYEQYF	TRBJ2-7	NA	TRBV5-1	few	17
TGTGCCATCAGTGGAGGGGGGCAATACAATGAGCAGTTCTTC	CAISGGGQYNEQFF	TRBJ2-1	NA	TRBV10-3	few	14
TGTGCCACCAGTGACCAATCCGGGACTAGCGCCACCGGGGAGCTGTTTTTT	CATSDQSGTSATGELFF	TRBJ2-2	TRBD2	TRBV24-1	few	17
TGTGCCAGCAGTACAACCCGGGACATCTACGAGCAGTACTTC	CASSTTRDIYEQYF	TRBJ2-7	NA	TRBV12-3/TRBV12-4	NA	14
TGTGCCAGCAGCTTAATCCCCTTGACAGGCACAGATACGCAGTATTTT	CASSLIPLTGTDTQYF	TRBJ2-3	NA	TRBV7-2	NA	16
TGTGCCAGTGCGGCCCTAGGCGGGAGCTACGAGCAGTACTTC	CASAALGGSYEQYF	TRBJ2-7	TRBD2	TRBV19	NA	14
TGCGCCAGCAGCTTGGCCCGGCCCGACAGGCGGGACAATGAGCAGTTCTTC	CASSLARPDRRDNEQFF	TRBJ2-1	NA	TRBV5-1	NA	17
TGCAGTGCTAGAGATCCCCAGCGGGGGCACACAGATACGCAGTATTTT	CSARDPQRGHTDTQYF	TRBJ2-3	TRBD2	TRBV20-1	NA	16
TGTGCCAGCAGTACCTCTATATCAAGTCGGCAGTTCTTC	CASSTSISSRQFF	TRBJ2-1	NA	TRBV6-1	once	13
TGTGCCAGCAGCCTAGCGGGGGGAACTGTGGAGCTGTTTTTT	CASSLAGGTVELFF	TRBJ2-2	TRBD2	TRBV7-6	few	14
TGCAGCGTTGAAGGGAATCGCCGGGGCGAGCAGTACTTC	CSVEGNRRGEQYF	TRBJ2-7	NA	TRBV29-1	few	13
TGCGCCAGCAGCCAAGATGGGAACACCAACGATGAGCAGTTCTTC	CASSQDGNTNDEQFF	TRBJ2-1	NA	TRBV4-3	few	15
TGTGCCAGCAGCTCATTCCGGACAGGGTACGCGGCCCAGCATTTT	CASSSFRTGYAAQHF	TRBJ1-5	TRBD1	TRBV6-2/TRBV6-3	few	15
TGTGCCAGCAGTCCAAGACAGGGGACTGATGAAAAACTGTTTTTT	CASSPRQGTDEKLFF	TRBJ1-4	TRBD1	TRBV12-3/TRBV12-4	NA	15
TGCAGTGCTAGTGAGGGTTGGTACCAAGAGACCCAGTACTTC	CSASEGWYQETQYF	TRBJ2-5	NA	TRBV20-1	few	14
TGTGCCAGCAGTGGCGTAACTAGCACAGATACGCAGTATTTT	CASSGVTSTDTQYF	TRBJ2-3	NA	TRBV2	few	14
TGCAGCGTTGACCGGGCGGCCGGGGGGGAGCTGTTTTTT	CSVDRAAGGELFF	TRBJ2-2	NA	TRBV29-1	few	13
TGTGCCAGCAGCGTATCAGGGGTCTATAATTCACCCCTCCACTTT	CASSVSGVYNSPLHF	TRBJ1-6	NA	TRBV9	few	15
TGCGCCAGCAGCTTGGTCGGACAGGGGACCGAGCAGTACTTC	CASSLVGQGTEQYF	TRBJ2-7	TRBD1	TRBV5-1	NA	14
TGCAGTGCTAGGGAAGGGGTCAATCAGCCCCAGCATTTT	CSAREGVNQPQHF	TRBJ1-5	NA	TRBV20-1	few	13
TGTGCCAGCAGTTTAGAGGCAGGGGGTTTTGAGCAGTTCTTC	CASSLEAGGFEQFF	TRBJ2-1	TRBD1	TRBV12-3/TRBV12-4	many	14
TGTGCCAGCAGCCAAGGGGACTGGAGGTTCTTC	CASSQGDWRFF	TRBJ2-1	NA	TRBV4-2	NA	11
TGTGCCAGCAGCTTAGTTGGACTAGCGGGGGGGATGTCCTACAATGAGCAGTTCTTC	CASSLVGLAGGMSYNEQFF	TRBJ2-1	TRBD2	TRBV11-2	NA	19
TGTGCCAGCAGCCGAGGGACAAACAATGAGCAGTTCTTC	CASSRGTNNEQFF	TRBJ2-1	NA	TRBV9	few	13
TGTGCCAGCAGCTTTTCTGGCGGGGAGCTGTTTTTT	CASSFSGGELFF	TRBJ2-2	NA	TRBV5-4	NA	12
TGCAGTGCTAGAGATCGGGGGGGCCTCCAGTTCTTC	CSARDRGGLQFF	TRBJ2-1	TRBD2	TRBV20-1	NA	12
TGTGCCAGCGGCCCTAGGGAGTCGGCTTTCTTT	CASGPRESAFF	TRBJ1-1	NA	TRBV12-3/TRBV12-4	few	11
TGTGCCAGCAGCTTAGCTCCACTAGCGGGAGACACCGGGGAGCTGTTTTTT	CASSLAPLAGDTGELFF	TRBJ2-2	TRBD2	TRBV11-2	NA	17
TGTGCCAGCAGTTCCTACCTAGCGGGAGGGTACAATGAGCAGTTCTTC	CASSSYLAGGYNEQFF	TRBJ2-1	TRBD2	TRBV12-3/TRBV12-4	few	16
TGTGCCAGCAGCAAGGTGGGAAAATCACCCCTCCACTTT	CASSKVGKSPLHF	TRBJ1-6	NA	TRBV9	NA	13
TGCGCCAGCAGCACCAGCGTAGGCGCCGGGGAGCTGTTTTTT	CASSTSVGAGELFF	TRBJ2-2	NA	TRBV5-1	NA	14
TGTGCCAGCAGAGCAACTAGTCCGTCGGAGCAGTTCTTC	CASRATSPSEQFF	TRBJ2-1	NA	TRBV6-1	few	13
TGTGCCATCACAGGGCAGGGGTACAATGAGCAGTTCTTC	CAITGQGYNEQFF	TRBJ2-1	NA	TRBV10-3	NA	13
TGTGCCAGTAGTATAATGCTGAACACTGAAGCTTTCTTT	CASSIMLNTEAFF	TRBJ1-1	NA	TRBV19	few	13
TGCGCCAGCAGCTTGGGACTAGCGGGGGCCACCTACGAGCAGTACTTC	CASSLGLAGATYEQYF	TRBJ2-7	TRBD2	TRBV5-1	few	16